This T cell receptor beta chain comes out of a study of monozygotic twins with inflammatory bowel disease. The CDR3 has 12 amino acids. Eight separate reactions per sample served to make cDNA. Template switching incorporated UMIs with a 6-nucleotide sample barcode. TCRalpha and TCRbeta cDNA went through nested PCRs of approximately 16 and 9 cycles, two in total. TCRdb processed the 5' RACE reads again and assigns one entry to each CDR3 protein, with no DNA. The sample includes approximately 160,000 distinct CDR3 sequences. A roughly 2.5 ml blood sample was drawn per donor. This receptor was identified in a human donor with ulcerative colitis or Crohn's disease, or a healthy co-twin of an affected twin (not recorded which). This chain connects TRBV12-3 or TRBV12-4 to TRBJ1-3. What was sequenced was blood. The CDR3 protein is CASTGSGNTIYF.